The 8 T cell receptor beta chains given below trace back to one sample, sequenced in a study of T cell repertoires in cytomegalovirus infection. TCRdb passed the reads through MiXCR, listing each CDR3 protein once. Of some 800,000 distinct CDR3 sequences in the sample, about 27% were seen once. No antigens are known for them. Source: cultured CD8+ T cells from PBMCs, taken from culture after CMV antigen stimulation. Receptors were obtained from a human donor in good health (CMV status not recorded). Some clones in this sample may be carry-over from other donors' samples.

The genes are TRBV20-1 and TRBJ1-1; the D is unclear. CDR1 and CDR2 from the germline V gene are DFQATT and SNEGSKA (reference sequence). The CDR3 contains 13 residues. Trimming removed 3 bases from V and 2 bases from J, with 10 bases in between. CDR3 loop: CSARKATNTEAFF. Here the CDR3 DNA reads TGCAGTGCTAGGAAAGCGACCAACACTGAAGCTTTCTTT.

This clonotype has ten or more counts. This chain links TRBV6-5 with TRBJ2-6; 9 bases line up with TRBD1. CDR3 length equals 18 residues. Germline V lookup: CDR1 MNHEY, CDR2 SVGAGI. The V segment lost 4 bases and the J segment 2 bases; nucleotides outside the gene matches: 9. CDR3 loop: CASSSLRDRVAGANVLTF. Written as DNA, the CDR3 is TGTGCCAGCAGTTCACTCCGGGACAGGGTAGCTGGGGCCAACGTCCTGACTTTC.

This clonotype was counted a few times. The chain employs TRBV4-1 and TRBJ2-3; 8 nucleotides match TRBD2. V lost 4 bases to trimming and J lost 2 bases; unmatched junction nucleotides: 8. CDR1 and CDR2 from the germline V gene are MGHRA and YSYEKL. The CDR3 contains 16 residues. The CDR3 coding sequence is TGCGCCAGCAGCCCCTTAAGCGGGGGTAACACAGATACGCAGTATTTT. It specifies CASSPLSGGNTDTQYF.

The genes are TRBV6-2 or TRBV6-3 and TRBJ1-2; D might be TRBD1 (5 bases). Trimming left V 8 bases short and J 2 bases short, with 15 bases between. In germline, CDR1 is MNHEY, CDR2 SVGEGT. The CDR3 has 14 amino acids. The CDR3 sequence is CASSSGRQNYGYTF. CDR3 nucleotide sequence: TGTGCCAGCTCCTCCGGGAGACAGAACTATGGCTACACCTTC.

This clonotype was seen more than once but under ten times. This rearrangement joins TRBV6-1 to TRBJ1-1; D is unresolved. V lost 2 bases and J lost 3, with 10 bases in between. CDR3 size: 14 residues. CDR1 is MNHNS, CDR2 SASEGT, per germline. CDR3 loop: CASSERVRDTEAFF. In DNA form, the CDR3 reads TGTGCCAGCAGTGAAAGAGTCCGAGACACTGAAGCTTTCTTT.

The chain employs TRBV9 and TRBJ2-1; D is unclear. The germline V and J ends were trimmed by 0 bases and 5 bases, with 9 bases remaining between them. Germline V gene sequence: CDR1 SGDLS, CDR2 YYNGEE. The CDR3 spans 14 residues. The CDR3 reads CASSVAARDNEQFF. In nucleotides, the CDR3 is TGTGCCAGCAGCGTAGCCGCCCGTGACAATGAGCAGTTCTTC.

The J gene is TRBJ2-5, the V gene TRBV4-2, with D perhaps being TRBD1 or TRBD2 (6 bases each). Trimming took 4 bases from V and 10 from J, leaving 16 bases between them. Germline V gene lookup returns CDR1 LGHNA and CDR2 YNFKEQ. The CDR3 has 13 amino acids. The CDR3 DNA reads as TGTGCCAGCAGCCCCAACGGGGGCATCTACCAGTACTTC. Amino acids: CASSPNGGIYQYF.

In DNA, the CDR3 is TGTGCCAGCGGCAATCAGAACACCGGGGAGCTGTTTTTT. This encodes CASGNQNTGELFF. The chain couples TRBV7-9 to TRBJ2-2; D remains ambiguous. The CDR3 covers 13 residues. V lost 8 bases and J 1 base, leaving 8 bases between the germline ends. In germline, CDR1 is SEHNR, CDR2 FQNEAQ (reference sequence).